The 27 T cell receptor beta chains below were found in one sample sequenced in a study of blood T cells in healthy people across ages. A sample-barcoded 5' primer and a J-beta primer mix were used in a second PCR of about 7 to 12 cycles. TCRdb re-called the 5' RACE reads with MiXCR, one entry per CDR3 protein. Of approximately 1.5 million distinct CDR3 sequences detected, about 35% appear once; the ten largest clones hold around 10%. Material: blood. The receptors shown here come from a woman in her thirties in good health.

The chain uses TRBV7-8 and TRBJ2-5; TRBD2 matches 8 bases. V shed 0 bases, J shed 5 bases, and the junction held 5 bases outside the gene matches. The germline gives CDR1 SGHVS, CDR2 FQNEAQ. This CDR3 is 15 amino acids long. In DNA, the CDR3 is TGTGCCAGCAGCTTAGCGCAGGGACTAGTGGAGACCCAGTACTTC. Its translation is CASSLAQGLVETQYF.

The chain carries TRBV20-1 and TRBJ1-1; 8 bases fit TRBD1. This CDR3 has 13 residues. V gave up 6 bases and J gave up 1 base; unmatched junction bases: 4. Per germline, CDR1 DFQATT and CDR2 SNEGSKA (reference sequence). The CDR3 nucleotides are TGCAGTGCCGGTGGACAGGGGAACACTGAAGCTTTCTTT. As protein: CSAGGQGNTEAFF.

Many counts were recorded for this clonotype. CDR3 nucleotides: TGCAGCGTTGAGACGACAGGCTATGGCTACACCTTC. It is translated as CSVETTGYGYTF. The gene calls are TRBV29-1 and TRBJ1-2; weak D call: TRBD1 (6 bases). Germline values: CDR1 SQVTM, CDR2 ANQGSEA. This CDR3 is built from 12 residues. V gave up 3 bases and J gave up 4 bases, with 9 bases separating them.

This chain joins TRBV6-5 and TRBJ1-2; 11 bases fit TRBD1. The V segment lost 7 bases and the J segment 3 bases; nucleotides outside the gene matches: 10. This CDR3 is built from 16 residues. Germline CDR1 and CDR2: MNHEY and SVGAGI. The CDR3 here is CASMRTGGYPHYGYTF. Here the CDR3 DNA reads TGTGCCAGCATGAGGACAGGGGGCTATCCGCACTATGGCTACACCTTC.

The rearrangement uses TRBV27 and TRBJ1-2; D is perhaps TRBD1 (5 bases). Germline lookup yields CDR1 MNHEY and CDR2 SMNVEV (reference sequence). V was pared by 6 bases and J by 4 bases, with 18 bases between. CDR3 length equals 15 residues. The CDR3 DNA is TGTGCCAGCAGCCCCGGGACGGTGGTGTTCTATGGCTACACCTTC. Its protein product is CASSPGTVVFYGYTF.

The rearrangement joins TRBV9 to TRBJ2-6; D unresolved. The CDR3 is 14 residues long. The germline CDR1 and CDR2 sequences are SGDLS and YYNGEE. Trimming pared 3 bases from V and 2 bases from J, leaving 6 bases between. The CDR3 reads CASSGDPGANVLTF. CDR3 nucleotide sequence: TGTGCCAGCAGCGGCGACCCTGGGGCCAACGTCCTGACTTTC.

This clonotype was recorded many times. CDR3 nucleotides: TGTGCCAGCATCCAGGGGGCTAGCGGGAGCAGGGAGACCCAGTACTTC. Translated, it gives CASIQGASGSRETQYF. This rearrangement joins TRBV12-3 or TRBV12-4 to TRBJ2-5; 10 bases map to TRBD2. The J segment lost 5 bases and the V segment lost 7 bases, leaving 13 bases of the junction unmatched. The CDR3 runs 16 residues.

The chain is built from TRBV7-2 and TRBJ1-2; no reliable D call. CDR3 length: 17 amino acids. CDR1 and CDR2 (germline): SGHTA, FQGNSA. V gave up 1 base and J gave up 5 bases, with 20 bases separating them. CDR3 region: CASSLEWWAPENYGYTF. In DNA form, the CDR3 reads TGTGCCAGCAGCTTAGAGTGGTGGGCCCCGGAAAATTATGGCTACACCTTC.

In its sample, this clonotype was seen many times. This chain joins TRBV7-2 and TRBJ2-1; D not resolved. The CDR3 is 13 residues long. CDR1 and CDR2 from the germline V gene are SGHTA and FQGNSA. With 3 bases removed from V and 6 bases from J, the gap between germline ends came to 9 bases. Here the CDR3 DNA reads TGTGCCAGCAGCTTCCGAAATCCCAATGAGCAGTTCTTC. Its translation: CASSFRNPNEQFF.

V and J are TRBV25-1 and TRBJ1-2; D may be TRBD1 (6 bases). The CDR3 runs 15 residues. V lost 4 bases, J lost 4 bases, and 16 bases lay in between. CDR1 and CDR2 (germline): MGHDK, SYGVNS. The CDR3 sequence: CASSAPGGGTYGYTF. The CDR3 DNA is TGTGCCAGCAGTGCCCCGGGGGGGGGCACCTATGGCTACACCTTC.

This rearrangement joins TRBV6-1 to TRBJ2-1, with 10 positions matching TRBD2. This CDR3 is 16 amino acids long. With 7 bases clipped from V and 6 bases from J, the junction kept 12 bases outside the gene matches. Per the germline V gene, CDR1 is MNHNS and CDR2 is SASEGT. CDR3 bases: TGTGCCAGCACATCGGGACTAGCGTACACCTGCAATGAGCAGTTCTTC. Translation: CASTSGLAYTCNEQFF.

This clonotype was found a few times. V is TRBV20-1 and J is TRBJ2-1, with TRBD2 matching 8 bases. V dropped 3 bases and J dropped 2; count of bases not matched to a gene: 6. Germline CDR1 DFQATT, CDR2 SNEGSKA (reference sequence). The CDR3 covers 15 residues. CDR3 region: CSASSAGGAYNEQFF. The CDR3 DNA is TGCAGTGCTAGTAGCGCCGGGGGGGCCTACAATGAGCAGTTCTTC.

The table lists this clonotype with a few counts. CDR3 sequence: CASSERGAGQPQHF. CDR3 nucleotide sequence: TGTGCCAGCAGCGAGAGGGGCGCAGGTCAGCCCCAGCATTTT. The chain has TRBV9 and TRBJ1-5; the D gene is possibly TRBD1 (5 bases). CDR3 length: 14 residues. Trimming left V 3 bases short and J 6 bases short, with 13 bases between. Germline V gene sequence: CDR1 SGDLS, CDR2 YYNGEE. The full variable domain, with the rest looked up from reference TRBV9 and TRBJ1-5, is DSGVTQTPKHLITATGQRVTLRCSPRSGDLSVYWYQQSLDQGLQFLIQYYNGEERAKGNILERFSAQQFPDLHSELNLSSLELGDSALYFCASSERGAGQPQHFGDGTRLSIL.

The chain couples TRBV7-3 to TRBJ2-3, with D possibly matching TRBD1 (6 bases). The CDR3 has 14 residues. The V gene lost 4 bases and the J gene lost 4 bases, with 12 bases spanning the gap. The germline V gene has CDR1 SGHTA and CDR2 FQGTGA. This CDR3 reads CASSSGQIADTQYF. CDR3 coding DNA: TGTGCCAGCAGCTCCGGACAGATAGCAGATACGCAGTATTTT.

The rearrangement uses TRBV5-1 and TRBJ2-5, with 10 bases lining up with TRBD2. V gave up 2 bases and J gave up 4 bases; unmatched junction bases: 5. There are 15 residues in the CDR3. Per the germline V gene, CDR1 is SGHRS and CDR2 is YFSETQ. This CDR3 reads CASSFSGGPSETQYF. CDR3 DNA: TGCGCCAGCAGCTTTAGCGGGGGGCCCTCAGAGACCCAGTACTTC.

The rearrangement uses TRBV20-1 and TRBJ2-1; 9 bases agree with TRBD2. The CDR3 consists of 16 residues. Germline CDR1 reads DFQATT; CDR2 reads SNEGSKA (reference sequence). The trim removed 1 base at V and 8 bases at J, leaving 12 bases unmatched. The DNA for the CDR3 is TGCAGTGCTAGAGGGGCTGGGACTAGCTCTGGCGATGAGCAGTTCTTC. Protein product: CSARGAGTSSGDEQFF.

This clonotype was seen more than once but under ten times. The chain couples TRBV29-1 to TRBJ1-2, with 8 bases lining up with TRBD1. The CDR3 is 14 amino acids. In germline, CDR1 is SQVTM, CDR2 ANQGSEA. V was pared by 7 bases and J by 5 bases, with 12 bases of the junction left unmatched. The CDR3 reads CSARSRGRGYGYTF. As DNA, the CDR3 is TGCAGCGCCAGAAGCAGGGGGCGCGGGTATGGCTACACCTTC.

This sequence joins TRBV29-1 and TRBJ1-2, with D possibly being TRBD1 (5 bases). V dropped 5 bases and J dropped 8 bases, with 24 bases sitting between them. The CDR3 covers 15 residues. Looked up from germline, CDR1 is SQVTM and CDR2 is ANQGSEA. The CDR3 DNA reads TGCAGCGTTCTACCTTTGACAGCCTCAATTCGGGGCTACACCTTC. It translates to CSVLPLTASIRGYTF.

The V call is TRBV27, the J call TRBJ2-1; 7 bases map to TRBD1. The CDR3 is 16 residues long. With V trimmed by 5 bases and J by 6 bases, 13 bases remained unmatched. Germline V gives CDR1 MNHEY, CDR2 SMNVEV (reference sequence). The CDR3 DNA follows: TGTGCCAGCAGTCAACGACGAGTGACAGGGAGCAATGAGCAGTTCTTC. Translation: CASSQRRVTGSNEQFF.

The chain links TRBV6-2 or TRBV6-3 to TRBJ2-1, with a tentative D call TRBD2 (6 bases). The length of the CDR3 is 16 residues. The V gene's germline CDR1 is MNHEY and CDR2 SVGEGT. Trimming shortened V by 2 bases and J by 8 bases, and 19 bases separated the two germline ends. For the CDR3, the DNA is TGTGCCAGCAGTTACCTCGCCGGGGGTTTAAGTTATGAGCAGTTCTTC. As protein: CASSYLAGGLSYEQFF.

This clonotype showed up just a few times. The genes are TRBV30 and TRBJ2-3, with D possibly being TRBD2 (6 bases). V lost 0 bases to trimming and J lost 4 bases, with 14 bases between them. Germline CDR1 GTSNPN, CDR2 SVGIG (reference sequence). The CDR3 sequence is 15 residues long. This chain's CDR3 is CAWSVVGGGADTQYF. The CDR3 DNA follows: TGTGCCTGGAGTGTAGTGGGTGGAGGGGCAGATACGCAGTATTTT.

This clonotype was found a few times. An end of the junction differs from the germline gene, which may be a read error. The chain links TRBV9 to TRBJ2-1; D unresolved. The germline gives CDR1 SGDLS, CDR2 YYNGEE. The CDR3 length is 15 residues. The CDR3 bases are TGTGCCAGCAGCGTAGAGGGCAGCCTCTACAACGAGCAGTTCTTC. This codes for CASSVEGSLYNEQFF.

In its sample, this clonotype was seen many times. This chain connects TRBV20-1 to TRBJ2-7, with D possibly TRBD2 on 5 matching bases. This CDR3 contains 16 residues. Trimming removed 3 bases at V and 2 bases at J, with 20 bases between. CDR1 and CDR2 from the germline V gene are DFQATT and SNEGSKA (reference sequence). CDR3 protein: CSASSDPAWGTYEQYF. CDR3 nucleotide sequence: TGCAGTGCTAGTAGCGACCCCGCATGGGGTACCTACGAGCAGTACTTC.

To note about this clonotype: A read error is possible here, since a much larger clone lies one base away. The V call is TRBV12-3 or TRBV12-4, the J call TRBJ1-5; D is possibly TRBD1 (6 bases). The CDR3 runs 13 residues. CDR3 region: CASRLGGYQPQHF. CDR3 nucleotide sequence: TGTGCCAGCAGGTTAGGGGGGTATCAGCCCCAGCATTTT.

There are a few counts of this clonotype. The V call is TRBV28, the J call TRBJ2-3; 8 bases match TRBD2. Germline V lookup: CDR1 MDHEN, CDR2 SYDVKM. The CDR3 sequence is 16 residues long. V was pared by 5 bases and J by 3 bases, with 10 bases of the junction left unmatched. The CDR3 here is CASSGSSGKLTDTQYF. The CDR3 bases are TGTGCCAGCAGTGGGAGTAGCGGGAAATTGACAGATACGCAGTATTTT.

This clonotype has more than one count but fewer than ten. V and J are TRBV20-1 and TRBJ1-2; D is perhaps TRBD1 (6 bases). This CDR3 is built from 13 residues. V lost 1 base and J 8 bases, leaving 14 bases between the germline ends. CDR1 and CDR2 (germline): DFQATT, SNEGSKA (reference sequence). The chain's CDR3 is CSARVEGGDGYTF. For the CDR3, the DNA is TGCAGTGCTAGAGTCGAAGGGGGGGACGGCTACACCTTC.

This clonotype has more than one count but fewer than ten. J is TRBJ2-1 and V is TRBV6-5; TRBD2 aligns across 13 bases. Germline CDR1 reads MNHEY; CDR2 reads SVGAGI. The CDR3 consists of 15 residues. Trimming cost V 2 bases and J 8 bases; bases outside gene matches: 3. CDR3 sequence: CASSYPTSGGDEQFF. The CDR3 DNA reads TGTGCCAGCAGTTACCCAACTAGCGGGGGGGATGAGCAGTTCTTC.